This TCR beta chain is drawn from a study of cytomegalovirus exposure and HLA in healthy donors (dated by TCRdb to 2016 to 2017). About the investigation overall: The 500 to 800 repertoires of the first cohort and the roughly 120 validation repertoires were produced on the same platform, according to a later analysis. The study was designed to test whether signatures of past pathogen exposure could be identified by cataloging public T cell receptors. Besides the first cohort of hundreds of subjects, a separate validation cohort made up of around 120 different subjects was used. High-throughput TCR immunosequencing, statistical association of individual TCRs with disease status, and machine learning were combined to predict cytomegalovirus infection status. Overall study results and their limits: The study gave a list of over 150 TCR beta chains associated with cytomegalovirus. The validation cohort had no HLA typing available for a later analysis, so co-occurrence within that cohort was assessed over all 120 or so repertoires. The classifier was reported to diagnose cytomegalovirus status with high specificity and sensitivity in both the original cohort and the validation cohort. The authors suggested that the approach could potentially be generalized to other disease states and immunological phenotypes. Most TCR sequences were seen in very few donors, while some public TCRs were found in many individuals. In a later analysis, TCRs clustered in the first cohort were found to also tend to co-occur in the 120 or so validation repertoires, with about 94% of cluster scores above 0. A few of the identified cytomegalovirus-associated TCR beta chains were confirmed in vitro to be specific for cytomegalovirus antigens.

Donors formed part of the validation cohort, which comprised 120 subjects and was distinct from the first cohort of over 500 subjects. The V end gives up 5 bases and the J end 2 bases, leaving 5 bases in the junction not matched to a gene. The germline V gene gives CDR1 as MGHRA and CDR2 as YSYEKL. The CDR3 has 14 amino acids, counting the end cysteine and phenylalanine. The kept DNA is CDR3 alone, 42 bases in frame from the first base. Remarks on this clone: The clone's antigen remains unknown. The sample holds no much larger clone one base away, and base qualities are not on file.

Libraries were prepared through the immunoSEQ multiplex PCR assay. For the original study's pipeline: A statistical classification framework was built for diagnosing cytomegalovirus status from the catalog of TCR beta chain sequences. TCRdb took over this immuneACCESS table, retaining in-frame rearrangements with V and J assigned. Such tables are incomplete; in checked studies, under half of the missing clones stem from an unresolved V gene, and the remainder is unexplained. The V and J calls and clone size are taken from that table; D and trimming were inferred from the DNA. This sample has some 320,000 clones in its table, and roughly 87% of those were observed once. The top ten clones comprise approximately 1.2% of the sample.

The rearranged chain carries TRBV4-1 and TRBJ1-1; 7 bases in between match TRBD1. This clonotype was obtained from a woman aged 25 to 39 in good health and CMV-seropositive. The specimen was PBMCs. For the CDR3, the sequence is CASSFRGGNTEAFF. The DNA sequence is as follows: TGCGCCAGCAGCTTCAGGGGGGGTAACACTGAAGCTTTCTTT.